One sample yielded the 13 T cell receptor beta chains listed below, sequenced in a study of T cells after yellow fever vaccination. TCRdb re-derived calls from the 5' RACE reads in MiXCR, one entry per CDR3 protein. This sample has over 300,000 distinct CDR3 sequences, with roughly 4.3% found just once. The specimen comprised PBMCs, sampled 5 days after the yellow fever booster vaccination. The source is a man younger than 35 who received the YFV17D yellow fever vaccine.

This chain joins TRBV7-9 and TRBJ1-6; 10 bases map to TRBD1. After removal of 5 bases from V and 6 bases from J, the junction contained 4 bases not matched to a gene. CDR3 length: 15 residues. CDR1 SEHNR and CDR2 FQNEAQ come from the germline V gene (reference sequence). Written as DNA, the CDR3 is TGTGCCAGCAGCCGGACAGGGGGGATTAATTCACCCCTCCACTTT. Translation: CASSRTGGINSPLHF.

This chain connects TRBV28 to TRBJ2-1; 7 nucleotides match TRBD1. CDR3 length: 16 amino acids. With V trimmed by 4 bases and J by 7 bases, 13 bases remained unmatched. Germline CDR1 MDHEN, CDR2 SYDVKM. This chain's CDR3 is CASSSDRDGAWNEQFF. The CDR3, as DNA: TGTGCCAGCAGTTCCGACAGGGATGGGGCTTGGAATGAGCAGTTCTTC.

CDR3 sequence: CASSLGRVQPQHF. In nucleotides, the CDR3 is TGTGCCAGCAGCTTGGGCAGGGTTCAGCCCCAGCATTTT. The rearrangement uses TRBV7-2 and TRBJ1-5; possible D gene TRBD1, 5 bases. Trimming pared 3 bases from V and 6 bases from J, leaving 9 bases between. The V gene's germline CDR1 is SGHTA and CDR2 FQGNSA. The CDR3 length is 13 residues.

This clonotype was detected a few times. The chain uses TRBV7-6 and TRBJ2-7; 7 nucleotides align to TRBD1. CDR1 and CDR2 (germline): SGHVS, FNYEAQ. The CDR3 is 15 residues long. The junction had 7 bases not matched to a gene; V was cut back by 2 bases and J by 3 bases. The CDR3 region is CASSLRQGLYYEQYF. The CDR3 DNA reads as TGTGCCAGCAGCTTACGACAGGGTCTATACTACGAGCAGTACTTC.

This clonotype has only a few counts. V usage is TRBV19 and J usage is TRBJ2-1, with TRBD2 matching 8 bases. Germline values: CDR1 LNHDA, CDR2 SQIVND (reference sequence). V lost 8 bases, J lost 3 bases, and 3 bases stayed unmatched. The CDR3 covers 13 residues. The CDR3 spells CASCGGLYNEQFF. For the CDR3, the DNA is TGTGCCAGTTGCGGGGGGCTCTACAATGAGCAGTTCTTC.

The V call is TRBV6-5, the J call TRBJ2-5; 12 positions match TRBD1. The V segment lost 6 bases and the J segment 5 bases; nucleotides outside the gene matches: 7. Germline assignment: CDR1 MNHEY and CDR2 SVGAGI. The CDR3 covers 15 residues. The CDR3 sequence is CASRPRDRGQETQYF. The CDR3 nucleotides read TGTGCCAGCAGACCCCGGGACAGGGGGCAGGAGACCCAGTACTTC.

The V and J genes are TRBV7-2 and TRBJ2-3; 7 positions agree with TRBD1. The CDR3 is 14 residues long. Germline CDR1 reads SGHTA; CDR2 reads FQGNSA. Trimming removed 7 bases from V and 0 bases from J; junction bases left unmatched: 4. The CDR3, as DNA: TGTGCCAGCAACAAGGGGGCGAGCACAGATACGCAGTATTTT. It yields the protein CASNKGASTDTQYF.

This clonotype was picked up many times. CDR3 protein: CASSPRGDTDTQYF. Here the CDR3 DNA reads TGTGCCAGCAGTCCCCGCGGGGACACAGATACGCAGTATTTT. J is TRBJ2-3 and V is TRBV7-2; the D gene is possibly TRBD2 (6 bases). This CDR3 comprises 14 residues. V lost 6 bases and J 2 bases, leaving 12 bases between the germline ends. The V gene's germline CDR1 is SGHTA and CDR2 FQGNSA.

This clonotype was detected ten times or more. The chain is built from TRBV20-1 and TRBJ1-4; D gene ambiguous. V lost 6 bases and J 10 bases, leaving 18 bases between the germline ends. There are 13 residues in the CDR3. Germline loops: CDR1 DFQATT, CDR2 SNEGSKA (reference sequence). The CDR3 loop reads CSATKGFGGKLFF. The CDR3 nucleotides read TGCAGTGCCACGAAGGGATTCGGTGGAAAACTGTTTTTT.

J is TRBJ2-5 and V is TRBV20-1, with TRBD2 matching 11 bases. The CDR3 contains 15 residues. CDR1 and CDR2 (germline): DFQATT, SNEGSKA (reference sequence). V lost 4 bases and J lost 2; bases outside the gene matches: 6. The CDR3 nucleotides are TGCAGTGCTACGGGACTAGCGGTATCTCAAGAGACCCAGTACTTC. Encoded protein: CSATGLAVSQETQYF.

This clonotype has a handful of counts. The rearrangement links TRBV2 to TRBJ1-5, with D perhaps matching TRBD1 (5 bases). There are 15 residues in the CDR3. Germline CDR1 reads SNHLY; CDR2 reads FYNNEI. The V and J ends lost 5 bases and 4 bases respectively, with 15 bases between them. DNA for the CDR3: TGTGCCAGCAGTACCCGGGACCGGGGTAATCAGCCCCAGCATTTT. Amino acids: CASSTRDRGNQPQHF.

The table lists this clonotype with many counts. This chain links TRBV2 with TRBJ1-2; D gene unclear. This CDR3 spans 11 amino acids. The germline gives CDR1 SNHLY, CDR2 FYNNEI. The ends were cut back, 6 bases at V and 8 bases at J, with 10 bases in the middle. The CDR3 DNA reads as TGTGCCAGCAGGGGGTTGGAGGGCTACACCTTC. It is translated as CASRGLEGYTF.

The sample holds many counts of this clonotype. The chain combines TRBV4-3 with TRBJ2-3, with D maybe TRBD2 (5 bases). CDR1 and CDR2 (germline): LGHNA, YSLEER. V lost 0 bases to trimming and J lost 6 bases, with 13 bases between them. This CDR3 has 15 residues. In nucleotides, the CDR3 is TGCGCCAGCAGCCAAGATAACTCGCCGGGGGATACGCAGTATTTT. This encodes CASSQDNSPGDTQYF.